The 15 T cell receptor beta chains in this list originate from one sample, sequenced in a study of radiotherapy plus CTLA-4 blockade in lung cancer. Assay used: immunoSEQ multiplex PCR; TCRdb lists only in-frame clones, some missing. The sample has 70,000 to 95,000 clones; approximately 86% are singletons. Sequences were derived from peripheral blood, sampled from a patient treated with radiotherapy plus ipilimumab. The receptors were gathered from a human donor with non-small cell lung cancer that progressed on radiotherapy plus ipilimumab.

The V call is TRBV27, the J call TRBJ1-5; TRBD1 aligns across 8 bases. From germline, CDR1 is MNHEY and CDR2 SMNVEV (reference sequence). J gave up 9 bases and V 6 bases, and 7 bases lay outside the gene matches. The CDR3 totals 13 residues. CDR3 residues: CASRLDRAAPQHF. The CDR3, as DNA: TGTGCCAGCAGACTGGACAGGGCCGCGCCCCAGCATTTT.

This clone has only one observation. The J gene is TRBJ2-1, the V gene TRBV6-6; D is perhaps TRBD2 (5 bases). The V end was cut by 4 bases, the J end by 6 bases, with 10 bases between. The CDR3 loop spans 13 amino acids. Germline assignment: CDR1 MNHNY and CDR2 SVGAGI (reference sequence). In DNA form, the CDR3 reads TGTGCCAGCAGTTCAACTAGGAGCAATGAGCAGTTCTTC. It translates to CASSSTRSNEQFF.

The gene calls are TRBV7-9 and TRBJ2-7, with 7 bases identical to TRBD1. The CDR3 loop spans 14 amino acids. V was pared by 5 bases and J by 2 bases, with 6 bases of the junction left unmatched. Germline CDR1 is SEHNR and CDR2 is FQNEAQ (reference sequence). CDR3 protein: CASSGTVNPYEQYF. The DNA of the CDR3 is TGTGCCAGCAGCGGGACAGTGAACCCCTACGAGCAGTACTTC.

J is TRBJ2-2 and V is TRBV7-9; a weak D match, TRBD1 (5 bases). Trimming cost V 1 base and J 2 bases, with 11 bases left between them. This CDR3 has 16 residues. CDR1 is SEHNR, CDR2 FQNEAQ, per germline (reference sequence). The CDR3 region is CASSLVPGSNTGELFF. In DNA form, the CDR3 reads TGTGCCAGCAGCTTAGTCCCAGGGTCCAACACCGGGGAGCTGTTTTTT.

The gene calls are TRBV4-2 and TRBJ1-5, with a weak D call TRBD1 (6 bases). CDR1 is LGHNA and CDR2 is YNFKEQ in the germline V gene. The CDR3 consists of 16 residues. V lost 0 bases, J lost 5 bases, and 14 bases lay in between. CDR3 DNA sequence: TGTGCCAGCAGCCAAGAAGGGGGGCGTGGAGATCAGCCCCAGCATTTT. Amino acids: CASSQEGGRGDQPQHF.

V and J are TRBV27 and TRBJ1-2; D not certain. The CDR3 totals 13 residues. Looked up from germline, CDR1 is MNHEY and CDR2 is SMNVEV (reference sequence). Trimming left V 2 bases short and J 4 bases short, with 8 bases between. The CDR3, as DNA: TGTGCCAGCAGTTTAATTGGTAGCTATGGCTACACCTTC. It encodes CASSLIGSYGYTF.

This chain connects TRBV27 to TRBJ2-1; 7 nucleotides align to TRBD2. The CDR3 has 14 amino acids. V dropped 6 bases and J dropped 10; count of bases not matched to a gene: 12. Germline V gene sequence: CDR1 MNHEY, CDR2 SMNVEV (reference sequence). CDR3 nucleotide sequence: TGTGCCAGCAGCCCCGGGACTAACCTCGGCGAGCAGTTCTTC. Residues: CASSPGTNLGEQFF.

The rearrangement joins TRBV18 to TRBJ1-1; D may be TRBD1 (5 bases). Germline CDR1 reads KGHSH; CDR2 reads LQKENI. CDR3 length: 13 residues. Trimming left V 3 bases short and J 6 bases short, with 11 bases between. In DNA form, the CDR3 reads TGTGCCAGCTCACCGGGCAGGGTTGCTGAAGCTTTCTTT. The encoded protein is CASSPGRVAEAFF.

This chain links TRBV10-2 with TRBJ2-2; a weak D match, TRBD2 (5 bases). Germline V lookup: CDR1 WSHSY, CDR2 SAAADI. The CDR3 is made up of 15 amino acids. The germline V and J ends were trimmed by 2 bases and 9 bases, with 16 bases remaining between them. CDR3 DNA: TGCGCCAGCAGTGAGCCGGGATCCCAAGGGAGGGAGCTGTTTTTT. Encoded protein: CASSEPGSQGRELFF.

This clone was recorded a few times. This chain joins TRBV21-1 and TRBJ2-5; the table's D call of TRBD1 was not tested on the DNA. TRBV21-1 represents a pseudogene. This CDR3 has 13 amino acids. Here the CDR3 reads CASSQRGQETQYF. In nucleotides, the CDR3 is TGTGCCAGCAGCCAGAGGGGGCAAGAGACCCAGTACTTC.

This rearrangement joins TRBV5-6 to TRBJ1-2, with a tentative D call TRBD1 (5 bases). Germline V gives CDR1 SGHDT, CDR2 YYEEEE. Trimming took 5 bases from V and 8 from J, leaving 16 bases between them. CDR3 length: 13 amino acids. CDR3 amino acids: CASRRVPGKGYTF. The CDR3 DNA reads TGTGCCAGCAGAAGAGTGCCAGGGAAAGGCTACACCTTC.

This chain joins TRBV11-3 and TRBJ2-6; D ambiguous. The CDR3 covers 17 residues. Trimming left V 5 bases short and J 2 bases short, with 16 bases between. Per the germline V gene, CDR1 is SGHNT and CDR2 is YENEEA. For the CDR3, the DNA is TGTGCCAGCAGCCCCCAGACCGGGTCGACTGGGGCCAACGTCCTGACTTTC. Amino acid sequence: CASSPQTGSTGANVLTF.

This clone has just one count. This chain connects TRBV6-1 to TRBJ1-5, with unresolved D. Trimming removed 1 base from V and 0 bases from J, with 7 bases in between. The germline CDR1 and CDR2 sequences are MNHNS and SASEGT. The CDR3 has 15 amino acids. The DNA for the CDR3 is TGTGCCAGCAGTGAAGTAGGGAATAGCAATCAGCCCCAGCATTTT. It yields the protein CASSEVGNSNQPQHF.

This chain links TRBV2 with TRBJ2-5; D remains ambiguous. Deletions cut 6 bases from V and 1 base from J, with 12 bases between. This CDR3 is built from 14 residues. Germline V gene sequence: CDR1 SNHLY, CDR2 FYNNEI. The CDR3, as DNA: TGTGCCAGCAGCCGGGCCGGGCTCCAAGAGACCCAGTACTTC. Amino acid sequence: CASSRAGLQETQYF. The entire variable domain, with the rest obtained from reference TRBV2 and TRBJ2-5, is as follows: EPEVTQTPSHQVTQMGQEVILRCVPISNHLYFYWYRQILGQKVEFLVSFYNNEISEKSEIFDDQFSVERPDGSNFTLKIRSTKLEDSAMYFCASSRAGLQETQYFGPGTRLLVL.

The genes are TRBV25-1 and TRBJ2-7; TRBD2 aligns across 10 bases. CDR3 size: 14 residues. The V segment lost 3 bases and the J segment 4 bases; nucleotides outside the gene matches: 3. Germline CDR1 is MGHDK and CDR2 is SYGVNS. The CDR3: CASSEPSGSYEQYF. CDR3 in DNA: TGTGCCAGCAGTGAGCCTAGCGGGAGTTACGAGCAGTACTTC.